Sequencing of this TCR beta chain was carried out in a study of shared clonotypes between healthy human individuals. Study-level points and caveats: Represented diversity, genetic and exposure-history alike, was limited by few donors.

Genomic DNA per cell subset filled all wells of several immunoSEQ plates. The input for sorted-subset replicate PCRs was 200 ng DNA, about 30,000 T cell genomes. Profiled with immunoSEQ multiplex PCR; TCRdb holds only in-frame clones, not every one. The table lists approximately 110,000 clones, 67% of them singletons. Germline assignment: CDR1 SGHAT and CDR2 FQNNGV. The CDR3 is 19 residues long. V gave up 4 bases and J gave up 3 bases; unmatched junction bases: 15. With respect to this clone: Its specificity is unknown.

The sample consisted of memory CD8+ T cells sorted from blood. The subset was: CD45RO+ cells pooled with CCR7-negative TemRA cells. The sequence derives from a woman aged 25 to 39 in good health. The chain recombines TRBV11-2 with TRBJ2-7; 13 bases are shared with TRBD2. The CDR3 DNA reads as TGTGCCAGCAGCTCCCCCCGCACTAGCGGGAGGGCCGTAAACTACGAGCAGTACTTC. It codes for CASSSPRTSGRAVNYEQYF.